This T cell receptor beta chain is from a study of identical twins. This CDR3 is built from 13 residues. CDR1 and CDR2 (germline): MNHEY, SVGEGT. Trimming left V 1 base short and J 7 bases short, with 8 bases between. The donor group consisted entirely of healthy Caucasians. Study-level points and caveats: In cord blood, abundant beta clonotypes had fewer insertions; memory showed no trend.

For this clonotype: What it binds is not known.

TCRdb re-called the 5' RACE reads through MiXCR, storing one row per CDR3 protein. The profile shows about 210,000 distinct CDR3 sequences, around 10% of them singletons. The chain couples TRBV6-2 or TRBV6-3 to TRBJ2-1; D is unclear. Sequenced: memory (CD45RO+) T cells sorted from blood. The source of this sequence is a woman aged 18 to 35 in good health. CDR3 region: CASSYLKGNEQFF. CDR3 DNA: TGTGCCAGCAGTTACTTGAAAGGGAATGAGCAGTTCTTC.